What follows describes a single TCR beta chain. There is no known antigen for this receptor. No base qualities exist here, and no much larger clone lies one base off it. Library preparation was by 5' RACE. For sequencing, a NextSeq 500 was employed. To allow correction of PCR and sequencing errors, the TCR library protocol tagged every TCR cDNA molecule with a unique molecular identifier. In the authors' own workflow: TCR identification, UMI-based error correction and CDR3 extraction were performed with Decombinator tools. Expanded TCRs were defined as those above a frequency of 2 per 1,000, corresponding to the top 1% of the tumor frequency distribution. Each repertoire was subsampled 100 times to 5,000 TCRs, after which Renyi diversity was computed with the R vegan package. CDR3 similarity networks were built from amino acid triplet string-kernel similarity, connecting CDR3s with pairwise similarity above 0.82. TCRdb's own reprocessing of the public reads used fastp at Q25 and MiXCR and kept productive beta chains. Under each unique CDR3 protein, matching rows form one entry showing the most common genes and DNA. What appears here as the V and J calls and clone size reflects TCRdb's work, not the paper's. This sample is represented by about 94,000 distinct CDR3 sequences; just under 20% of them were singletons. The ten largest account for around a fifth of the sample.

The data stem from a study of spatial heterogeneity in lung cancer (dated by TCRdb to between 2018 and 2020). As for the study more broadly: Donors were around 71 patients with early-stage, untreated non-small cell lung cancer from the lung TRACERx cohort. In the raw uncorrected reads, each unique combination of TCR and UMI appeared on average more than ten times. Both alpha and beta chains were TCR-sequenced in approximately 200 tumor regions, fewer than 80 matched nontumor lung samples and 55 to 60 PBMC samples obtained at surgery. More beta-chain than alpha-chain transcripts were consistently detected, likely reflecting higher beta-chain transcript abundance. In non-small cell lung cancer, the study made a quantitative comparison of TCR alpha and beta repertoires among multiple tumor regions, matched nontumor lung and blood. Nonsynonymous mutation counts, determined by whole-exome sequencing of tumor tissue, were related to TCR repertoire features. Follow-up PBMC samples were sequenced whenever available, and the median time to follow-up was two to three years after resection. Findings and caveats that apply to the study as a whole: Ubiquitous expanded tumor TCRs showed up in blood more often at tumor resection than at routine follow-up. Comparisons of baseline and follow-up blood repertoires included only approximately 15 patients. Additional single-cell paired TCR alpha and beta sequencing was considered necessary to confirm, at a functional level, the hypothesis that regional TCRs recognize regional mutations.

What this sample's time point label stands for: blood at routine non-recurrence follow-up after resection. Without any cell sorting, TCR sequencing was performed on whole RNA extracted either from tumor and nontumor lung tissue or from cryopreserved PBMC samples. Patients were selected for TCR sequencing only if sufficient RNA was available from at least two tumor regions. The V and J ends are trimmed by 4 bases and 2 bases, leaving 17 bases between them. CDR1 and CDR2 are read off the germline V gene (reference sequence) as SEHNR and FQNEAQ. The CDR3 covers 17 residues, taking in both the cysteine and the phenylalanine. Just the 51-base CDR3 DNA is kept, in frame starting at base 1.

Here the chain combines TRBV7-9 and TRBJ1-4, with TRBD1 tentatively as D gene (5 bases match). Material: PBMCs, obtained at follow-up. The origin of this receptor is a male donor with early-stage non-small cell lung cancer. The CDR3 in this case is CASSYRTEGKTNEKLFF. The bases read TGTGCCAGCAGCTACCGAACCGAGGGGAAGACTAATGAAAAACTGTTTTTT.